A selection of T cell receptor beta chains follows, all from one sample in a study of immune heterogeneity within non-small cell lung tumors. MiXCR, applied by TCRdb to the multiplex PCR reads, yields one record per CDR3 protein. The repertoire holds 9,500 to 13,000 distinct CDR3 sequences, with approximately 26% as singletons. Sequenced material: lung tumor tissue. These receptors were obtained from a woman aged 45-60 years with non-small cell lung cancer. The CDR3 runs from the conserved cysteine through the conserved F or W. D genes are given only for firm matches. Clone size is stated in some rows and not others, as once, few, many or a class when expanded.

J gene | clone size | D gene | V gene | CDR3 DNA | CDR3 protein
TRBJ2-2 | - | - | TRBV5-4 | TGTGCCAGCAGCTTGGATGAGCCCGGGGAGCTGTTTTTT | CASSLDEPGELFF
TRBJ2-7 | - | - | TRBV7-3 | TGTGCCAGCAGTTCGACACGGGAGCCGGTTTTCTACGAGCAGTACTTC | CASSSTREPVFYEQYF
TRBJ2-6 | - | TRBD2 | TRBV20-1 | TGCAGTGCCCTAGTGTGGCAGGGAGGGTCTGGGGCCAACGTCCTGACTTTC | CSALVWQGGSGANVLTF
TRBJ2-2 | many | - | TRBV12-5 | TGTGCTAGTGGTCCCCGAGATGGGGACGGGGAGCTGTTTTTT | CASGPRDGDGELFF
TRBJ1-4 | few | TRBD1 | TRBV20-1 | TGCAGTGCTCTCGACAGGGGGCTGGAAAAACTGTTTTTT | CSALDRGLEKLFF
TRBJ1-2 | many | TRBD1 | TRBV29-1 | TGCAGCGTCGACAGGGCTAATGGCTACACCTTC | CSVDRANGYTF
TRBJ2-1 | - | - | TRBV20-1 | TGCAGTGCTTTCCGCGGAGGTTACAATGAGCAGTTCTTC | CSAFRGGYNEQFF
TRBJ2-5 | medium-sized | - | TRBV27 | TGTGCCAGCAGTTTAACAGGGCCCCAAGAGACCCAGTACTTC | CASSLTGPQETQYF
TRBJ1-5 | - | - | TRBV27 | TGTGCCAGCAGTCATAGGGCGGGAGATACGCAGCATTTT | CASSHRAGDTQHF
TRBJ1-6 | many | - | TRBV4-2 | TGTGCCAGCAGCCAAGAAGGGAGCTCCTATAATTCACCCCTCCACTTT | CASSQEGSSYNSPLHF
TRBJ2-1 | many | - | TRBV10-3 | TGTGCCATCGCAGGTTCCGACTACAATGAGCAGTTCTTC | CAIAGSDYNEQFF
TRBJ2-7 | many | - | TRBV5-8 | TGTGCCAGCAGCTTGCGGCAGGGGAACTACGAGCAGTACTTC | CASSLRQGNYEQYF
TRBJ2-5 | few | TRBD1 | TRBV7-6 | TGTGCCAGCAGCTCGACGACAGGGCACCCGACCCAGTACTTC | CASSSTTGHPTQYF
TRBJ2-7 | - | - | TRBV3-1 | TGTGCCAGCAGCCAAGTGGGGCACGAGCAGTACTTC | CASSQVGHEQYF
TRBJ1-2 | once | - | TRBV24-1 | TGTGCCACCAGTGATGAACAGTTATTCCGCGGCTACACCTTC | CATSDEQLFRGYTF
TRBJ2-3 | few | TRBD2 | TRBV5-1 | TGCGCCAGCAGCAAGACTAGCGGGACATCAACAGATACGCAGTATTTT | CASSKTSGTSTDTQYF
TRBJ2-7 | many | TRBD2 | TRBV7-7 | TGTGCTAGCAGCTTAGGCGGGAGTACGTACGAGCAGTACTTC | CASSLGGSTYEQYF
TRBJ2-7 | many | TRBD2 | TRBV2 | TGTGCCAGCTCCCAATCTAGCGGGTCCTCTCAGGAGCAGTACTTC | CASSQSSGSSQEQYF
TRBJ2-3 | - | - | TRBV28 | TGTGCCAGCCTTAGAGTCGGTTACTACACAGATACGCAGTATTTT | CASLRVGYYTDTQYF
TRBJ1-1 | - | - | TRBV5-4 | TGTGCCAGCAGTCCTGAAATCGAGGCTGAAGCTTTCTTT | CASSPEIEAEAFF
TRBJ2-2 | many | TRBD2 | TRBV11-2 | TGTGCCAGCAGCTTAAGCGGGGCGAACACCGGGGAGCTGTTTTTT | CASSLSGANTGELFF
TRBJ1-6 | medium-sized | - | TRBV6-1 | TGTGCCAGCAGTGACGCCCTCTTCCACTTT | CASSDALFHF
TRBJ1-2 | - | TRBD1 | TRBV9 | TGTGCCAGCAGCACCCGACAGGGGGCGGGGGGCTACACCTTC | CASSTRQGAGGYTF
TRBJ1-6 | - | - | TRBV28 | TGTGCCAGCAGTTTTCCGGGGAGGGATTCACCCCTCCACTTT | CASSFPGRDSPLHF
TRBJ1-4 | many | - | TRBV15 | TGTGCCACCAGCAGGGACGTTGAGTCGAATGAAAAACTGTTTTTT | CATSRDVESNEKLFF
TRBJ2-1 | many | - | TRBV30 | TGTGCCTGGAGCCAGAACAATGAGCAGTTCTTC | CAWSQNNEQFF
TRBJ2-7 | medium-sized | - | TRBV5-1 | TGCGCCAGCAGCTTATCCGGACAGGTGGGGGCGGGAGACGAGCAGTACTTC | CASSLSGQVGAGDEQYF